The sequence of this TCR beta chain was determined in a study of blood T cell repertoires in COVID-19. This clone was picked up a small number of times. This table comes from immunoSEQ multiplex PCR, and its TCRdb copy is limited to in-frame clones, with some not included. The sample yields roughly 290,000 clones, around 90% seen once. Per germline, CDR1 GTSNPN and CDR2 SVGIG (reference sequence). V lost 0 bases and J lost 3; bases outside the gene matches: 2. The CDR3 is 13 amino acids. Sequencing input: PBMCs or T cells enriched from blood (not recorded which). The sequence was collected from a woman between 18 and 29 years old with acute COVID-19. V is TRBV30 and J is TRBJ2-7, with 7 positions matching TRBD2. The CDR3: CAWSVLADYEQYF. The DNA of the CDR3 is TGTGCCTGGAGTGTCCTAGCGGACTACGAGCAGTACTTC. Looking up the rest from reference TRBV30 and TRBJ2-7 gives the full variable domain: SQTIHQWPATLVQPVGSPLSLECTVEGTSNPNLYWYRQAAGRGLQLLFYSVGIGQISSEVPQNLSASRPQDRQFILSSKKLLLSDSGFYLCAWSVLADYEQYFGPGTRLTVT.